Listed here are 21 T cell receptor beta chains from one sample, sequenced in a study of T-cell reconstitution after alpha-beta-depleted transplantation in children. Preparing the TCRbeta library involved the use of unique molecular identifiers. One entry per CDR3 protein results from TCRdb running MiXCR on the PCR reads. Of 450,000 to 550,000 distinct CDR3 sequences in the sample, roughly an eighth were seen once. Material: PBMCs, mostly from graft donor cells, obtained 180 days after TCRalphabeta/CD19-depleted stem cell transplant. All receptors derive from a female patient younger than 10 who had a stem cell transplant for aplastic anemia, so the T cells may come from the graft donor.

This clonotype was seen a handful of times. The chain uses TRBV12-3 or TRBV12-4 and TRBJ2-6, with 11 bases that match TRBD1. With V trimmed by 6 bases and J by 3 bases, 7 bases remained unmatched. The CDR3 length is 17 residues. CDR3 sequence: CASRGDRGIFGANVLTF. The CDR3 bases are TGTGCCAGCAGGGGGGACAGGGGGATATTTGGGGCCAACGTCCTGACTTTC.

On this clonotype: One base away lies a much larger clone, so this may be a sequencing read error. The chain has TRBV29-1 and TRBJ2-7; D uncertain. Trimming cost V 2 bases and J 6 bases, with 17 bases left between them. The CDR3 is 14 amino acids. From germline, CDR1 is SQVTM and CDR2 ANQGSEA. CDR3 nucleotides: TGCAGCGTTGAATCGGCAGGTCGTAACTCCGAGCAGTACTTC. This sequence encodes CSVESAGRNSEQYF.

This clonotype was seen only a few times. This chain joins TRBV12-3 or TRBV12-4 and TRBJ2-1, with D maybe TRBD2 (5 bases). CDR3 length: 11 amino acids. V was shortened by 5 bases and J by 10 bases, with 9 bases between the two germline ends. The CDR3 loop is CASSEPGEQFF. The CDR3 coding sequence is TGTGCCAGCAGTGAACCGGGGGAGCAGTTCTTC.

The rearrangement links TRBV29-1 to TRBJ1-1; D ambiguous. The CDR3 covers 10 residues. Germline assignment: CDR1 SQVTM and CDR2 ANQGSEA. V shed 4 bases and J shed 3 bases, with 3 bases lying between them. The CDR3 reads CSVGDTEAFF. In DNA form, the CDR3 reads TGCAGCGTTGGTGACACTGAAGCTTTCTTT.

The CDR3, as DNA: TGCAGTGCTGATCAGGGGGCTTATTCACCCCTCCACTTT. This sequence encodes CSADQGAYSPLHF. V is TRBV20-1 and J is TRBJ1-6; 8 nucleotides line up with TRBD1. Trimming took 5 bases from V and 8 from J; bases not matched to a gene: 5. Per the germline V gene, CDR1 is DFQATT and CDR2 is SNEGSKA (reference sequence). The CDR3 runs 13 residues.

The rearrangement uses TRBV5-1 and TRBJ1-3, with 9 positions matching TRBD1. Germline V gene data show CDR1 as SGHRS and CDR2 as YFSETQ. The junction had 7 bases not matched to a gene; V was cut back by 2 bases and J by 4 bases. The CDR3 loop spans 16 amino acids. The CDR3 here is CASSFAGQGSGNTIYF. DNA of the CDR3: TGCGCCAGCAGCTTTGCCGGACAGGGGTCAGGAAACACCATATATTTT. The full variable domain, its missing parts supplied by reference TRBV5-1 and TRBJ1-3, is KAGVTQTPRYLIKTRGQQVTLSCSPISGHRSVSWYQQTPGQGLQFLFEYFSETQRNKGNFPGRFSGRQFSNSRSEMNVSTLELGDSALYLCASSFAGQGSGNTIYFGEGSWLTVV.

In this sample, this clonotype turned up a few times. V gene TRBV7-2 combines with J gene TRBJ1-2; D ambiguous. The V end lost 0 bases, the J end lost 4 bases, and 9 bases lay between the germline ends. Germline CDR1 SGHTA, CDR2 FQGNSA. The CDR3 covers 14 residues. CDR3 DNA: TGTGCCAGCAGCTTAGCCCAGATCCTCTATGGCTACACCTTC. Translated, it gives CASSLAQILYGYTF.

V gene TRBV30 combines with J gene TRBJ2-7; 10 nucleotides agree with TRBD1. The germline CDR1 and CDR2 sequences are GTSNPN and SVGIG (reference sequence). V was pared by 3 bases and J by 6 bases, with 11 bases of the junction left unmatched. The CDR3 totals 15 residues. The DNA of the CDR3 is TGTGCCTGGAGCCTCTATAGGACAGGGGGTCCCGAGCAGTACTTC. Translating gives CAWSLYRTGGPEQYF.

The gene calls are TRBV25-1 and TRBJ2-5; D tentatively reads TRBD1 or TRBD2 (5 bases each). Germline V gene lookup returns CDR1 MGHDK and CDR2 SYGVNS. The CDR3 has 14 residues. The ends were cut back, 1 base at V and 1 base at J, with 7 bases in the middle. The CDR3 loop reads CASSEWDGQETQYF. DNA for the CDR3: TGTGCCAGCAGTGAATGGGACGGCCAAGAGACCCAGTACTTC.

The rearrangement uses TRBV7-3 and TRBJ2-1; 8 positions agree with TRBD1. CDR1 SGHTA and CDR2 FQGTGA come from the germline V gene. This CDR3 is built from 19 residues. The V and J ends lost 5 bases and 0 bases, in that order; junction bases with no gene match: 15. The DNA for the CDR3 is TGTGCCAGCAGCCTAGGGTACAGGGGGGCCCCGAGCTCCTACAATGAGCAGTTCTTC. This codes for CASSLGYRGAPSSYNEQFF.

The chain links TRBV7-9 to TRBJ1-1; no clear D. The V gene's germline CDR1 is SEHNR and CDR2 FQNEAQ (reference sequence). The CDR3 runs to 14 residues. Trimming pared 1 base from V and 1 base from J, leaving 7 bases between. CDR3 nucleotide sequence: TGTGCCAGCAGCTTAGTTGACGGGAACACTGAAGCTTTCTTT. This codes for CASSLVDGNTEAFF.

DNA for the CDR3: TGTGCCAGCAGCAGGTCCCTGGGGAGGGGACGCGGGGAGCTGTTTTTT. Residues: CASSRSLGRGRGELFF. This chain uses TRBV7-2 with TRBJ2-2; 7 bases line up with TRBD2. With V trimmed by 5 bases and J by 7 bases, 13 bases remained unmatched. This CDR3 is 16 amino acids long. Germline V gene sequence: CDR1 SGHTA, CDR2 FQGNSA.

This rearrangement joins TRBV7-2 to TRBJ1-2; no reliable D call. V lost 3 bases and J lost 6, with 8 bases in between. Germline V CDR1 and CDR2: SGHTA, FQGNSA. The CDR3 has 12 residues. Written as DNA, the CDR3 is TGTGCCAGCAGCTTCCAGTTGGATGGCTACACCTTC. Amino acids: CASSFQLDGYTF.

V usage is TRBV28 and J usage is TRBJ2-1, with D unresolved. This CDR3 comprises 15 residues. Germline CDR1 MDHEN, CDR2 SYDVKM. The V gene lost 3 bases and the J gene lost 7 bases, with 16 bases spanning the gap. CDR3 region: CASSFPLGNGNEQFF. CDR3 nucleotide sequence: TGTGCCAGCAGTTTCCCCTTAGGGAACGGAAATGAGCAGTTCTTC.

The chain couples TRBV15 to TRBJ2-3; 12 bases line up with TRBD2. Looked up from germline, CDR1 is LNHNV and CDR2 is YYDKDF (reference sequence). The CDR3 extends over 17 amino acids. Trimming cost V 1 base and J 0 bases; bases outside gene matches: 2. The CDR3 sequence is CATSRVGTSGSTDTQYF. CDR3 nucleotide sequence: TGTGCCACCAGCAGAGTGGGGACTAGCGGGAGCACAGATACGCAGTATTTT.

This clonotype appeared a few times. The gene calls are TRBV7-2 and TRBJ2-3, with D maybe TRBD2 (6 bases). The CDR3 extends over 15 amino acids. The germline CDR1 and CDR2 sequences are SGHTA and FQGNSA. Trimming removed 2 bases at V and 1 base at J, with 10 bases between. DNA for the CDR3: TGTGCCAGCAGCTTAATAGCGGTCCGCACAGATACGCAGTATTTT. Translation gives CASSLIAVRTDTQYF.

The V gene is TRBV7-2, the J gene TRBJ2-7; TRBD1 matches at 8 bases. The CDR3 loop spans 13 amino acids. The junction had 3 bases not matched to a gene; V was cut back by 2 bases and J by 6 bases. CDR1 SGHTA and CDR2 FQGNSA come from the germline V gene. This CDR3 reads CASSLTGGSEQYF. CDR3 sequence (DNA): TGTGCCAGCAGCTTAACAGGGGGGAGCGAGCAGTACTTC.

This clonotype was detected many times. The chain has TRBV29-1 and TRBJ2-7, with 7 bases aligning to TRBD1. The J segment lost 0 bases and the V segment lost 4 bases, leaving 9 bases of the junction unmatched. This CDR3 has 15 amino acids. Per germline, CDR1 SQVTM and CDR2 ANQGSEA. This CDR3 is CSVGARTGSSYEQYF. In nucleotides, the CDR3 is TGCAGCGTTGGGGCGAGGACAGGTTCCTCCTACGAGCAGTACTTC.

This clonotype was seen only a few times. This chain uses TRBV7-2 with TRBJ2-1, with 10 bases aligning to TRBD2. Germline trimming cut 2 bases from V and 1 base from J; bases unmatched to any gene: 20. The CDR3 is made up of 22 amino acids. The germline V gene has CDR1 SGHTA and CDR2 FQGNSA. CDR3 in DNA: TGTGCCAGCAGCTTACCAACCCCGGGAGGGCTAGCGGGAGTAACGTCCTACAATGAGCAGTTCTTC. Translating it yields CASSLPTPGGLAGVTSYNEQFF.

The chain links TRBV30 to TRBJ1-1; D is unresolved. The CDR3 contains 16 residues. V gave up 0 bases and J gave up 1 base, with 15 bases separating them. Germline CDR1 and CDR2: GTSNPN and SVGIG (reference sequence). The CDR3 coding sequence is TGTGCCTGGAGTGTAGCAGGTACCTCCTGGAACACTGAAGCTTTCTTT. Protein sequence: CAWSVAGTSWNTEAFF.

This clonotype appeared many times. The chain has TRBV11-2 and TRBJ2-1, with 10 positions matching TRBD2. Germline values: CDR1 SGHAT, CDR2 FQNNGV. The CDR3 has 13 amino acids. V shed 3 bases and J 8 bases; nucleotides not matched to a gene: 1. The chain's CDR3 is CASSFLAGDEQFF. CDR3 DNA: TGTGCCAGCAGCTTTCTAGCGGGAGATGAGCAGTTCTTC.